The 4 T cell receptor beta chains given below trace back to one sample, sequenced in a study of T-cell memory formation after mild COVID-19. Each CDR3 protein is one row after TCRdb ran MiXCR on the 5' RACE reads. Of around 310,000 distinct CDR3 sequences in the sample, 20% to 25% were seen once. The sample taken for sequencing was PBMCs or a T cell subset sorted from them (not recorded which). The receptors were sampled from a man between 18 and 35 years old who had mild COVID-19 (a few samples of this study predate the infection). Cell type and time point are not known.

The V and J genes are TRBV20-1 and TRBJ1-6; 9 bases map to TRBD1. The V segment lost 6 bases and the J segment 10 bases; nucleotides outside the gene matches: 13. The CDR3 runs 15 residues. Germline lookup yields CDR1 DFQATT and CDR2 SNEGSKA (reference sequence). In nucleotides, the CDR3 is TGCAGTGCAACCGGGACAGGGCTCCTCTTATCACCCCTCCACTTT. It specifies CSATGTGLLLSPLHF.

This chain uses TRBV12-3 or TRBV12-4 with TRBJ2-7, with D possibly being TRBD2 (6 bases). V gave up 0 bases and J gave up 2 bases, with 8 bases separating them. CDR3 length equals 14 residues. CDR3 loop: CASSLASGAYEQYF. The DNA of the CDR3 is TGTGCCAGCAGTTTAGCTAGCGGAGCCTACGAGCAGTACTTC.

This clonotype came up a few times. V and J are TRBV12-3 or TRBV12-4 and TRBJ2-5, with D perhaps TRBD1 (5 bases). Between the trimmed V and J ends, which lost 4 bases and 0 bases, there was a span of 15 bases. This CDR3 is built from 16 residues. CDR3: CASSSSRDDDQETQYF. Here the CDR3 DNA reads TGTGCCAGCAGTTCCTCCAGGGATGACGACCAAGAGACCCAGTACTTC.

The chain links TRBV27 to TRBJ2-7; 9 bases are a match to TRBD2. Germline-derived CDR1 and CDR2 are MNHEY and SMNVEV (reference sequence). There are 13 residues in the CDR3. The CDR3 spells CARSGGSSYEQYV. The CDR3 region has the DNA TGTGCTCGGAGCGGGGGGAGCTCCTACGAGCAGTACGTC.